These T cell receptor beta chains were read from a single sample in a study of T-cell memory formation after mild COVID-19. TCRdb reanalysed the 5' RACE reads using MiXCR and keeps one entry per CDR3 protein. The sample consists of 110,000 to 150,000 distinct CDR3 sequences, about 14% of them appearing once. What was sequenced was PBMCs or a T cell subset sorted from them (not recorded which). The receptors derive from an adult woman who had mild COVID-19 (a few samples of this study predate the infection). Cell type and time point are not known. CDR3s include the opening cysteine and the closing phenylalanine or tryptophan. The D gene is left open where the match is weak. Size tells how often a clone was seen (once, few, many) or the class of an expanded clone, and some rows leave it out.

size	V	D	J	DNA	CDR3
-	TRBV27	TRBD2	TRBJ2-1	TGTGCCAGCAGTCGGCTAGCGGGAGTGGGGGTTTTGGATGAGCAGTTCTTC	CASSRLAGVGVLDEQFF
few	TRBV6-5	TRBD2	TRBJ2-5	TGTGCCAGCAGAACGGGAGGTGAGACCCAGTACTTC	CASRTGGETQYF
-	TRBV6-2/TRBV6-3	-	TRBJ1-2	TGTGCCAGCAGTTATTCGGCAGCGGCTAACTATGGCTACACCTTC	CASSYSAAANYGYTF
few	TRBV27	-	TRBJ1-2	TGTGCCAGCAGTTTTGGCCTAGGGGGTGTTTATGGCTACACCTTC	CASSFGLGGVYGYTF
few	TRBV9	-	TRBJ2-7	TGTGCCAGCAGCGTTACAGAGAACTACGAGCAGTACTTC	CASSVTENYEQYF
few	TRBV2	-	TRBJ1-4	TGTGCCAGCAGCCACGACAGTGCAACTAATGAAAAACTGTTTTTT	CASSHDSATNEKLFF
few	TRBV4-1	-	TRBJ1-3	TGCGCCAGCAGCCAAGATCACAGACCTGGAAACACCATATATTTT	CASSQDHRPGNTIYF
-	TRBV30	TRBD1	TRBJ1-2	TGTGCCTGGCAGCGAGGGACAGGGGGTCATGGCTACACCTTC	CAWQRGTGGHGYTF
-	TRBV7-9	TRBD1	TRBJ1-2	TGTGCCGGGACAGGGGCTAACTATGGCTACACCTTC	CAGTGANYGYTF
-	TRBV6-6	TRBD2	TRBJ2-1	TGTGCCAGCAGCCGAGGACTAGCGGGTTCCTACAATGAGCAGTTCTTC	CASSRGLAGSYNEQFF
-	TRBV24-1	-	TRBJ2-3	TGTGCCACCAGTGATCCACCGTGGGGCACGGGTAGTGATACGCAGTATTTT	CATSDPPWGTGSDTQYF
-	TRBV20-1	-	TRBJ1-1	TGCAGCGTCGCTGAGAACACTGAAGCTTTCTTT	CSVAENTEAFF
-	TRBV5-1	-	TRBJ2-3	TGCGCCAGCTCAACGGAGGGGGCCAACACAGATACGCAGTATTTT	CASSTEGANTDTQYF
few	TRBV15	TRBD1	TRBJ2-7	TGTGCCACCAGCAGAGATTGGAGGACAGGGTGGGAGCAGTACTTC	CATSRDWRTGWEQYF
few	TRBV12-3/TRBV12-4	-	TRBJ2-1	TGTGCCAGCAGTTTCGAGAATGAGCAGTTCTTC	CASSFENEQFF
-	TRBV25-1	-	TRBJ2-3	TGTGCCAGCACTTCGGGGGAGGCGCAGTATTTT	CASTSGEAQYF
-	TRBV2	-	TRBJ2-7	TGTGCCAGCAGGGACAGATTGCCACCCTCCTCCTACGAGCAGTACTTC	CASRDRLPPSSYEQYF